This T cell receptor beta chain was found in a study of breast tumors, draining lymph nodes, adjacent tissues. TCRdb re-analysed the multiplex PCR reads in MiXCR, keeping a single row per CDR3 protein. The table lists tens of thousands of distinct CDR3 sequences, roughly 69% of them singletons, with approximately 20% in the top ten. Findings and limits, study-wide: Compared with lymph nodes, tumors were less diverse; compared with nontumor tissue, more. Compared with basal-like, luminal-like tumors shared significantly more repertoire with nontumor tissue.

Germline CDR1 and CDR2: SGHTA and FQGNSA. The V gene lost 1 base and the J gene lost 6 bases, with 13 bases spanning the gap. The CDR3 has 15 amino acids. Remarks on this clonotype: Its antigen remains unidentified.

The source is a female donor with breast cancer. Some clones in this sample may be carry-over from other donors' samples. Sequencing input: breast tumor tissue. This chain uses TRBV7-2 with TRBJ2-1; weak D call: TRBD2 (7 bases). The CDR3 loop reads CASSLEGGVGNEQFF. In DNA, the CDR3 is TGTGCCAGCAGCTTAGAGGGGGGGGTGGGCAATGAGCAGTTCTTC.